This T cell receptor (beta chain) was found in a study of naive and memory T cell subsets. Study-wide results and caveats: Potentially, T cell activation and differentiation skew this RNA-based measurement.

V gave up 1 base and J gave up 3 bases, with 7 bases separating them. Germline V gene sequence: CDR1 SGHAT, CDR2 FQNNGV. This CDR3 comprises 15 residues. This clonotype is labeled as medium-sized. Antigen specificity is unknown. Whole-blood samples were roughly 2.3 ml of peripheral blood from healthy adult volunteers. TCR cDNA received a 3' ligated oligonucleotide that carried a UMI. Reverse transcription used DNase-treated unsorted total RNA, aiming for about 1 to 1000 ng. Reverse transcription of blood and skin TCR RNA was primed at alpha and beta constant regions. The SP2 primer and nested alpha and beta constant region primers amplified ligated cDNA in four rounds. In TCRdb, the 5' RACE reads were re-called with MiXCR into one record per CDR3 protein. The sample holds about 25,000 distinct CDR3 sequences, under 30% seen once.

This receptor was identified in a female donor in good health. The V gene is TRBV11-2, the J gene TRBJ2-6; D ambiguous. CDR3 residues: CASSLGTRGANVLTF. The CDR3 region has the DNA TGTGCCAGCAGCTTAGGCACTCGTGGGGCCAACGTCCTGACTTTC.